The 30 T cell receptor beta chains below come from one sample, sequenced in a study of shared clonotypes between healthy human individuals. TCRdb's table, derived via immunoSEQ multiplex PCR, lists solely in-frame clones and lacks some. This sample carries 550,000 to 700,000 clones, around four fifths of them seen once, and the ten largest clones take around 2%. Sequencing was carried out using memory CD4+ T cells sorted from blood. Subset reported: CD45RA-negative fraction. These receptors were collected from a woman aged 25 to 39 in good health.

The chain's CDR3 is CATNRGTNTDTQYF. The CDR3 DNA reads TGTGCCACCAACCGGGGGACCAACACAGATACGCAGTATTTT. V is TRBV4-2 and J is TRBJ2-3, with D perhaps TRBD2 (6 bases). V was cut by 10 bases and J by 2 bases, with 16 bases left in between. Germline V gene data show CDR1 as LGHNA and CDR2 as YNFKEQ. This CDR3 is built from 14 residues.

V and J are TRBV9 and TRBJ1-1, with TRBD1 matching 8 bases. Trimming cost V 4 bases and J 3 bases; bases outside gene matches: 11. The CDR3 totals 16 residues. Per the germline V gene, CDR1 is SGDLS and CDR2 is YYNGEE. CDR3: CASSPRQGAVDTEAFF. DNA of the CDR3: TGTGCCAGCAGCCCGCGGCAGGGGGCGGTCGACACTGAAGCTTTCTTT.

The V call is TRBV27, the J call TRBJ2-7; TRBD2 aligns across 9 bases. This CDR3 has 15 residues. V was pared by 2 bases and J by 3 bases, with 5 bases of the junction left unmatched. From germline, CDR1 is MNHEY and CDR2 SMNVEV (reference sequence). The CDR3 is CASSLRLAEFYEQYF. DNA of the CDR3: TGTGCCAGCAGTTTACGACTAGCGGAGTTCTACGAGCAGTACTTC.

This clone showed up just a few times. Other DNA sequences in this sample translate to the same CDR3. The genes are TRBV7-7 and TRBJ2-3; the D is unclear. Germline assignment: CDR1 SSHAT and CDR2 FNYEAQ (reference sequence). The V end was cut by 1 base, the J end by 4 bases, with 6 bases between. CDR3 length: 13 residues. The CDR3 nucleotides are TGTGCCAGCAGCTTAGGTGTCTCAGATACGCAGTATTTT. Translating gives CASSLGVSDTQYF.

The chain combines TRBV5-1 with TRBJ2-1; 14 bases fit TRBD2. In germline, CDR1 is SGHRS, CDR2 YFSETQ. The J segment lost 8 bases and the V segment lost 4 bases, leaving 5 bases of the junction unmatched. The CDR3 consists of 15 residues. CDR3 nucleotides: TGCGCCAGCAGCCAGGGACTAGCGGGAGCTCATGAGCAGTTCTTC. It yields the protein CASSQGLAGAHEQFF.

There are a few counts of this clone. V is TRBV18 and J is TRBJ2-1; 7 bases are shared with TRBD2. Trimming took 2 bases from V and 9 from J; bases not matched to a gene: 13. There are 16 residues in the CDR3. CDR1 and CDR2 (germline): KGHSH, LQKENI. In nucleotides, the CDR3 is TGTGCCAGCTCACCATTCCGGGGGACTACCGGGGGTGAGCAGTTCTTC. It codes for CASSPFRGTTGGEQFF.

This clone is a singleton in its sample. In DNA form, the CDR3 reads TGCGCCAGCAGCTTGGATTTGGGTATGAGTGAAAAACTGTTTTTT. The encoded protein is CASSLDLGMSEKLFF. The V call is TRBV5-1, the J call TRBJ1-4; D unresolved. Deletions cut 0 bases from V and 7 bases from J, with 13 bases between. This CDR3 has 15 residues. Germline assignment: CDR1 SGHRS and CDR2 YFSETQ. Drawing the rest from reference TRBV5-1 and TRBJ1-4, the complete variable domain is KAGVTQTPRYLIKTRGQQVTLSCSPISGHRSVSWYQQTPGQGLQFLFEYFSETQRNKGNFPGRFSGRQFSNSRSEMNVSTLELGDSALYLCASSLDLGMSEKLFFGSGTQLSVL.

This chain links TRBV7-9 with TRBJ2-2; TRBD1 aligns across 7 bases. Germline loops: CDR1 SEHNR, CDR2 FQNEAQ (reference sequence). Germline trimming cut 5 bases from V and 6 bases from J; bases unmatched to any gene: 6. The CDR3 totals 14 residues. The CDR3 nucleotides read TGTGCCAGCAGCCCTAGGGGGCGGGCCGGGGAGCTGTTTTTT. Translation gives CASSPRGRAGELFF.

The chain recombines TRBV2 with TRBJ2-2; D is unclear. The V end lost 11 bases, the J end lost 1 base, and 11 bases lay between the germline ends. The CDR3 loop spans 13 amino acids. CDR1 and CDR2 from the germline V gene are SNHLY and FYNNEI. The chain's CDR3 is CAGRVQNTGELFF. CDR3 DNA sequence: TGTGCCGGCCGGGTGCAGAACACCGGGGAGCTGTTTTTT.

In the case of this clone: The sample contains more than one DNA sequence encoding this CDR3. This chain links TRBV7-9 with TRBJ2-1; TRBD2 aligns across 14 bases. Germline loops: CDR1 SEHNR, CDR2 FQNEAQ (reference sequence). Trimming at V came to 5 bases and at J to 8 bases, leaving 5 bases not matched to a gene. CDR3 size: 15 residues. The CDR3 DNA reads as TGTGCCAGCAGCCAGGGACTAGCGGGAGCGGATGAGCAGTTCTTC. Protein sequence: CASSQGLAGADEQFF.

In DNA form, the CDR3 reads TGTGCCAGCAAGGGGGACGCCCGGGTCTATGGCTACACCTTC. This codes for CASKGDARVYGYTF. The chain carries TRBV2 and TRBJ1-2, with D tentatively TRBD1 (6 bases). Trimming removed 7 bases from V and 4 bases from J, with 16 bases in between. Germline CDR1 reads SNHLY; CDR2 reads FYNNEI. The CDR3 sequence is 14 residues long.

The rearrangement links TRBV6-5 to TRBJ2-5, with D perhaps matching TRBD1 or TRBD2 (6 bases each). This CDR3 is built from 14 residues. V lost 0 bases and J lost 4, with 9 bases in between. CDR1 MNHEY and CDR2 SVGAGI come from the germline V gene. As DNA, the CDR3 is TGTGCCAGCAGTTACTCGGGGGGCGGAGAGACCCAGTACTTC. The encoded protein is CASSYSGGGETQYF.

This chain joins TRBV6-1 and TRBJ2-3; 14 bases match TRBD2. Germline assignment: CDR1 MNHNS and CDR2 SASEGT. The junction had 4 bases not matched to a gene; V was cut back by 3 bases and J by 5 bases. CDR3 length equals 16 residues. This chain's CDR3 is CASSEPGLAGVDTQYF. CDR3 sequence (DNA): TGTGCCAGCAGTGAGCCGGGACTAGCGGGAGTAGATACGCAGTATTTT.

The chain carries TRBV15 and TRBJ2-7; 7 nucleotides align to TRBD2. V lost 0 bases and J lost 4; bases outside the gene matches: 6. Germline V gives CDR1 LNHNV, CDR2 YYDKDF (reference sequence). This CDR3 is 15 amino acids long. As DNA, the CDR3 is TGTGCCACCAGCAGAGAGGTGGGAGGGCCTTACGAGCAGTACTTC. Its protein product is CATSREVGGPYEQYF. Complete variable domain (other parts from reference TRBV15 and TRBJ2-7): DAMVIQNPRYQVTQFGKPVTLSCSQTLNHNVMYWYQQKSSQAPKLLFHYYDKDFNNEADTPDNFQSRRPNTSFCFLDIRSPGLGDTAMYLCATSREVGGPYEQYFGPGTRLTVT.

V usage is TRBV30 and J usage is TRBJ2-5; D may correspond to TRBD1 or TRBD2 (5 bases each). Trimming left V 2 bases short and J 5 bases short, with 9 bases between. CDR1 is GTSNPN and CDR2 is SVGIG in the germline V gene (reference sequence). This CDR3 has 12 amino acids. The CDR3 coding sequence is TGTGCCTGGAGTTGGGACCGGGAGACCCAGTACTTC. It translates to CAWSWDRETQYF. Full variable domain (rest looked up from reference TRBV30 and TRBJ2-5): SQTIHQWPATLVQPVGSPLSLECTVEGTSNPNLYWYRQAAGRGLQLLFYSVGIGQISSEVPQNLSASRPQDRQFILSSKKLLLSDSGFYLCAWSWDRETQYFGPGTRLLVL.

The J gene is TRBJ2-5, the V gene TRBV4-1; 11 bases map to TRBD2. After removal of 1 base from V and 5 bases from J, the junction contained 12 bases not matched to a gene. Germline loops: CDR1 MGHRA, CDR2 YSYEKL. The CDR3 contains 18 residues. Here the CDR3 reads CASSQGLGLADQRETQYF. CDR3 in DNA: TGCGCCAGCAGCCAAGGCTTGGGACTAGCGGACCAGCGGGAGACCCAGTACTTC.

V usage is TRBV6-1 and J usage is TRBJ1-4; D perhaps matches TRBD1 (5 bases). The germline CDR1 and CDR2 sequences are MNHNS and SASEGT. This CDR3 is built from 14 residues. V shed 6 bases and J shed 7 bases, with 15 bases lying between them. Written as DNA, the CDR3 is TGTGCCAGCAGGCCCAGGGTCGGTGGTGAAAAACTGTTTTTT. Amino acids: CASRPRVGGEKLFF.

In this sample, this clone turned up many times. This chain uses TRBV7-3 with TRBJ2-7, with D unresolved. The CDR3 consists of 14 residues. V lost 2 bases and J lost 3, with 11 bases in between. Per germline, CDR1 SGHTA and CDR2 FQGTGA. The CDR3 is CASSLSGFDYEQYF. The CDR3 DNA follows: TGTGCCAGCAGCTTATCGGGCTTCGACTACGAGCAGTACTTC.

The chain joins TRBV19 to TRBJ2-4, with a tentative D call TRBD1 (5 bases). The V gene lost 11 bases and the J gene lost 5 bases, with 13 bases spanning the gap. The CDR3 length is 12 residues. CDR1 is LNHDA and CDR2 is SQIVND in the germline V gene (reference sequence). CDR3 sequence: CAGKRQQNIQYF. The CDR3 DNA is TGTGCCGGAAAAAGACAGCAAAACATTCAGTACTTC.

This chain connects TRBV19 to TRBJ2-2; TRBD2 is a possible D gene (5 bases). V lost 3 bases and J lost 6, with 14 bases in between. The CDR3 runs 15 residues. Germline V lookup: CDR1 LNHDA, CDR2 SQIVND (reference sequence). The CDR3 loop reads CASSIVMGGSGELFF. The CDR3 DNA sequence: TGTGCCAGTAGTATTGTAATGGGCGGGTCCGGGGAGCTGTTTTTT.

This chain connects TRBV11-1 to TRBJ2-3; possibly TRBD2 for D (5 bases). V gave up 5 bases and J gave up 2 bases, with 17 bases separating them. This CDR3 region has 16 residues. Per the germline V gene, CDR1 is SGHAT and CDR2 is FQDESV (reference sequence). The CDR3: CASSLGSLTTTDTQYF. The CDR3 bases are TGTGCCAGCAGCCTGGGGTCCTTGACTACCACAGATACGCAGTATTTT. The whole variable domain, remainder taken from reference TRBV11-1 and TRBJ2-3, is EAEVAQSPRYKITEKSQAVAFWCDPISGHATLYWYRQILGQGPELLVQFQDESVVDDSQLPKDRFSAERLKGVDSTLKIQPAELGDSAMYLCASSLGSLTTTDTQYFGPGTRLTVL.

This clone came up a few times. J is TRBJ1-2 and V is TRBV5-1, with D tentatively TRBD1 (5 bases). V lost 0 bases and J 2 bases, leaving 11 bases between the germline ends. Germline values: CDR1 SGHRS, CDR2 YFSETQ. This CDR3 contains 15 residues. CDR3 DNA sequence: TGCGCCAGCAGCTTGGCAGGACACGGCAACTATGGCTACACCTTC. Its translation is CASSLAGHGNYGYTF.

There are many counts of this clone. Distinct nucleotide sequences in the sample also encode this CDR3. The genes are TRBV28 and TRBJ2-7, with D unresolved. The germline V and J ends were trimmed by 5 bases and 0 bases, with 2 bases remaining between them. CDR3 size: 11 residues. Germline V gene data show CDR1 as MDHEN and CDR2 as SYDVKM. This CDR3 is CASSHSYEQYF. The CDR3 DNA reads TGTGCCAGCAGTCACTCCTACGAGCAGTACTTC.

The chain is built from TRBV6-5 and TRBJ2-3; a possible D gene is TRBD2 (5 bases). The CDR3 has 14 amino acids. Germline values: CDR1 MNHEY, CDR2 SVGAGI. The V gene lost 4 bases and the J gene lost 0 bases, with 8 bases spanning the gap. CDR3 sequence reads: CASSSRTSTDTQYF. CDR3 nucleotide sequence: TGTGCCAGCAGTTCAAGGACTAGCACAGATACGCAGTATTTT.

The chain carries TRBV23-1 and TRBJ1-1; D not resolved. TRBV23-1 is treated as an ORF (open reading frame) with a function not yet certain. Trimming pared 9 bases from V and 0 bases from J, leaving 17 bases between. The CDR3 runs 15 residues. For the CDR3, the DNA is TGCGCCAGAATCGGGCCCCTACCCATGAACACTGAAGCTTTCTTT. Residues: CARIGPLPMNTEAFF.

This clone occurred once. This sequence joins TRBV27 and TRBJ2-7; 10 bases are shared with TRBD1. Trimming cost V 5 bases and J 1 base; bases outside gene matches: 8. The CDR3 length is 16 residues. Germline V lookup: CDR1 MNHEY, CDR2 SMNVEV (reference sequence). The CDR3 bases are TGTGCCAGCAGTCCCCGGACAGGGGGAAGATCCTACGAGCAGTACTTC. Encoded protein: CASSPRTGGRSYEQYF.

The genes are TRBV2 and TRBJ2-3, with D tentatively TRBD2 (5 bases). V shed 7 bases and J shed 5 bases, with 13 bases lying between them. The CDR3 covers 13 residues. The V gene's germline CDR1 is SNHLY and CDR2 FYNNEI. For the CDR3, the DNA is TGTGCCAGCAATTCGGGAAGGCAAGATACGCAGTATTTT. The encoded protein is CASNSGRQDTQYF.

The V gene is TRBV10-3, the J gene TRBJ2-4; D not resolved. The CDR3 sequence is 16 residues long. Trimming removed 3 bases at V and 2 bases at J, with 14 bases between. Per germline, CDR1 ENHRY and CDR2 SYGVKD. Here the CDR3 reads CAISDPTKGSKNIQYF. The DNA of the CDR3 is TGTGCCATCAGTGACCCGACGAAGGGTTCCAAAAACATTCAGTACTTC.

This clone has ten or more counts. The V gene is TRBV19, the J gene TRBJ2-1; perhaps D is TRBD1 or TRBD2 (5 bases each). This CDR3 comprises 15 residues. CDR1 and CDR2 (germline): LNHDA, SQIVND (reference sequence). The V gene lost 1 base and the J gene lost 6 bases, with 13 bases spanning the gap. CDR3 sequence reads: CASSIGAGSFNEQFF. DNA of the CDR3: TGTGCCAGTAGTATAGGGGCAGGGAGTTTCAATGAGCAGTTCTTC.

This clone was counted a single time. V usage is TRBV7-7 and J usage is TRBJ2-2; 9 bases are a match to TRBD2. The junction had 3 bases not matched to a gene; V was cut back by 2 bases and J by 2 bases. Germline V CDR1 and CDR2: SSHAT, FNYEAQ (reference sequence). The CDR3 spans 16 residues. The DNA for the CDR3 is TGTGCCAGCAGCTTACGGGGGACTAGCAACACCGGGGAGCTGTTTTTT. Encoded protein: CASSLRGTSNTGELFF.